This entry describes one T cell receptor (beta chain). This entry is derived from a study of OX40 agonist ivuxolimab in advanced cancers. Trimming took 3 bases from V and 4 from J, leaving 10 bases between them. The V gene's germline CDR1 is SGHNT and CDR2 YYREEE (reference sequence). This CDR3 is 13 amino acids long. The protocol was immunoSEQ multiplex PCR, while the TCRdb copy is restricted to in-frame clones and leaves out a portion. The top ten clones hold more than 0.7% of a sample with 100,000 to 150,000 clones, just under 95% of them seen once. The chain employs TRBV5-4 and TRBJ1-2, with a possible D match to TRBD1 (6 bases). The source material was CD4+ or CD8+ T cells sorted from blood, sampled in a trial of the OX40 agonist ivuxolimab. This sequence originates from an adult with an advanced solid tumor such as melanoma, head and neck, liver or kidney cancer. The CDR3 bases are TGTGCCAGCAGCTATGACAGGTTCTATGGCTACACCTTC. Residues: CASSYDRFYGYTF.